A single sample gave rise to the 31 T cell receptor beta chains below, sequenced in a study of low-dose radiotherapy and immunotherapy resistance in tumors. The time point is: after trial treatment. The treatment was: LDRT plus nivolumab, ipilimumab, low-dose cyclophosphamide and aspirin (RACIN trial). Primers targeting TRAV and TRBV primed first-strand cDNA, covering alpha and beta chains. With a V-primer adapter and a constant-region primer, TCRs were amplified for approximately 19 PCR cycles. MiXCR, applied by TCRdb to the reads, yields one record per CDR3 protein. The sample includes around 80,000 distinct CDR3 sequences, less than 20% seen only once; the top ten take 1.3% to 1.5%. The starting material was PBMCs, obtained after low-dose radiotherapy plus immunotherapy. The receptor source for this set is a male donor with prostate cancer.

Details on this clonotype: With a far larger clone one base away, a read error is the likely cause. The chain combines TRBV5-1 with TRBJ2-1; TRBD1 aligns across 10 bases. Germline-derived CDR1 and CDR2 are SGHRS and YFSETQ. The CDR3 consists of 15 residues. V dropped 0 bases and J dropped 10; count of bases not matched to a gene: 7. CDR3 loop: CASSLGTGGIDEQFF. Here the CDR3 DNA reads TGCGCCAGCAGCTTGGGGACAGGGGGAATTGACGAGCAGTTCTTC.

This clonotype showed up just once. The genes are TRBV18 and TRBJ2-7, with 10 bases fitting TRBD2. The ends lost 6 bases at V and 6 bases at J; junction bases unmatched: 20. Germline CDR1 KGHSH, CDR2 LQKENI. The CDR3 sequence is 18 residues long. The CDR3 DNA reads as TGTGCCAGCTCGAGGGGGCTAGCGGGAGTCCTAACCGGGGCCGAGCAGTACTTC. Translation: CASSRGLAGVLTGAEQYF.

This clonotype was counted at least ten times. The chain combines TRBV29-1 with TRBJ2-1, with D unclear. V dropped 3 bases and J dropped 8 bases, with 11 bases sitting between them. The length of the CDR3 is 12 residues. The germline V gene encodes CDR1 SQVTM and CDR2 ANQGSEA. The chain's CDR3 is CSVEVFVDEQFF. CDR3 bases: TGCAGCGTTGAGGTCTTTGTAGATGAGCAGTTCTTC.

This clonotype was counted at least ten times. The chain recombines TRBV12-3 or TRBV12-4 with TRBJ1-1; TRBD1 is a possible D gene (6 bases). The CDR3 covers 12 residues. With 5 bases removed from V and 3 bases from J, the gap between germline ends came to 7 bases. Written as DNA, the CDR3 is TGTGCCAGCAGTCGACAGGACACTGAAGCTTTCTTT. Its translation: CASSRQDTEAFF.

This clonotype was recorded many times. The DNA of the CDR3 is TGTGCCAGCAGCTTGGATCTAGCGGGAAAAGTGCAGTACTTC. Translation gives CASSLDLAGKVQYF. The chain employs TRBV5-5 and TRBJ2-7, with TRBD2 matching over 9 bases. After removal of 0 bases from V and 9 bases from J, the junction contained 7 bases not matched to a gene. The CDR3 extends over 14 amino acids. CDR1 is SGHKS, CDR2 YYEKEE, per germline (reference sequence).

The genes are TRBV29-1 and TRBJ2-3; 11 nucleotides match TRBD2. J was trimmed by 1 base and V by 7 bases; bases with no gene match: 7. The CDR3 runs 15 residues. CDR1 and CDR2 from the germline V gene are SQVTM and ANQGSEA. CDR3 protein: CSAEGTSGRTDTQYF. DNA for the CDR3: TGCAGCGCGGAGGGGACTAGCGGACGCACAGATACGCAGTATTTT.

This clonotype was detected ten times or more. The rearrangement links TRBV29-1 to TRBJ1-4; 11 bases fit TRBD1. Germline values: CDR1 SQVTM, CDR2 ANQGSEA. CDR3 length: 14 amino acids. The ends lost 6 bases at V and 6 bases at J; junction bases unmatched: 6. The CDR3 DNA follows: TGCAGCGTGGAGAGGGGACAGGGGGATGAAAAACTGTTTTTT. Its translation: CSVERGQGDEKLFF.

The chain has TRBV30 and TRBJ2-7, with a tentative D call TRBD1 (5 bases). Gene TRBJ2-1 matches the end of the DNA better, so the J call may be wrong. Germline V gives CDR1 GTSNPN, CDR2 SVGIG (reference sequence). The CDR3 covers 11 residues. CDR3 in DNA: TGTGCCTGGAGTAGCAGGGCTGAGCAGTTCTTC. Its translation is CAWSSRAEQFF.

This clonotype appeared many times. The chain is built from TRBV6-5 and TRBJ1-5; D uncertain. Germline assignment: CDR1 MNHEY and CDR2 SVGAGI. This CDR3 has 13 residues. V was pared by 5 bases and J by 4 bases, with 9 bases between. CDR3: CASSTVGNQPQHF. In DNA form, the CDR3 reads TGTGCCAGCAGTACAGTAGGTAATCAGCCCCAGCATTTT.

A single count supports this clonotype. A read error is the likely source, as a far larger clone sits one nucleotide away. The chain couples TRBV10-3 to TRBJ2-4; a weak D match, TRBD1 (5 bases). V dropped 6 bases and J dropped 1 base, with 22 bases sitting between them. The length of the CDR3 is 18 residues. Per germline, CDR1 ENHRY and CDR2 SYGVKD. The CDR3 loop reads CAIRKGSTNGLAKNIQYF. In DNA, the CDR3 is TGTGCCATCAGGAAGGGGTCTACAAACGGTCTTGCCAAAAACATTCAGTACTTC.

The rearrangement joins TRBV9 to TRBJ2-5; D ambiguous. The CDR3 extends over 13 amino acids. Per germline, CDR1 SGDLS and CDR2 YYNGEE. The V gene lost 4 bases and the J gene lost 5 bases, with 12 bases spanning the gap. CDR3 bases: TGTGCCAGCAGCCGGGCCCTCCGGGAGACCCAGTACTTC. Its translation is CASSRALRETQYF.

This clonotype has at least ten counts. The chain recombines TRBV20-1 with TRBJ2-7; 8 bases map to TRBD1. This CDR3 is 15 amino acids long. With V trimmed by 3 bases and J by 2 bases, 9 bases remained unmatched. The germline V gene has CDR1 DFQATT and CDR2 SNEGSKA (reference sequence). CDR3 coding DNA: TGCAGTGCTAGTCCCCAGGGGGCGGCCGCCTACGAGCAGTACTTC. Translated, it gives CSASPQGAAAYEQYF.

This clonotype occurred many times. The chain recombines TRBV19 with TRBJ2-7; 9 bases align to TRBD2. Germline CDR1 is LNHDA and CDR2 is SQIVND (reference sequence). The CDR3 totals 13 residues. V lost 6 bases to trimming and J lost 4 bases; unmatched junction nucleotides: 4. CDR3: CASRGTSRYEQYF. The CDR3 nucleotides read TGTGCCAGTAGAGGGACTAGCCGATACGAGCAGTACTTC.

A word on this clonotype: Germline and junction disagree at one end, which may indicate a read error. The chain uses TRBV5-5 and TRBJ2-4; 10 bases align to TRBD2. The CDR3 loop spans 16 amino acids. CDR1 is SGHKS, CDR2 YYEKEE, per germline (reference sequence). In nucleotides, the CDR3 is TGCGCCAGCAGCTTGGTAGCTAGCGGGAGTTTGAACATTCAGTACTTC. It yields the protein CASSLVASGSLNIQYF.

This clonotype was counted between two and nine times. This chain joins TRBV28 and TRBJ2-6, with 8 bases matching TRBD1. CDR3 length equals 16 residues. J lost 0 bases, V lost 8 bases, and 6 bases had no gene match. Germline V gives CDR1 MDHEN, CDR2 SYDVKM. CDR3 in DNA: TGTGCCAGCGGGGGACAGGCTTTCTCTGGGGCCAACGTCCTGACTTTC. This gives the protein CASGGQAFSGANVLTF.

The sample holds many counts of this clonotype. This chain joins TRBV28 and TRBJ1-1; D gene ambiguous. The V gene lost 6 bases and the J gene lost 8 bases, with 7 bases spanning the gap. CDR1 MDHEN and CDR2 SYDVKM come from the germline V gene. The CDR3 totals 10 residues. CDR3 amino acids: CASRRVEAFF. DNA of the CDR3: TGTGCCAGCAGGAGGGTAGAAGCTTTCTTT.

This clonotype was observed many times. The chain employs TRBV7-8 and TRBJ2-7; tentatively, D is TRBD1 or TRBD2 (5 bases each). This CDR3 is built from 15 residues. CDR1 SGHVS and CDR2 FQNEAQ come from the germline V gene. Deletions cut 5 bases from V and 4 bases from J, with 18 bases between. CDR3 coding DNA: TGTGCCAGCAGCCCTCCTGGGGGAATCGGGTACGAGCAGTACTTC. Translating gives CASSPPGGIGYEQYF.

This clonotype was found many times. The DNA of the CDR3 is TGTGCCAGCAGCTTAGGGACCCTTACTACGCAGTATTTT. It specifies CASSLGTLTTQYF. This chain links TRBV7-8 with TRBJ2-3; D gene uncertain. Trimming pared 1 base from V and 8 bases from J, leaving 10 bases between. The CDR3 length is 13 residues. Germline assignment: CDR1 SGHVS and CDR2 FQNEAQ.

About this clonotype: A read error is likely here: a far larger clone is one base away. V and J are TRBV6-8 and TRBJ2-3, with 7 bases matching TRBD2. The CDR3 sequence is 17 residues long. The trim removed 5 bases at V and 1 base at J, leaving 12 bases unmatched. CDR1 is MNHGY and CDR2 is SAAAGT in the germline V gene. The CDR3 coding sequence is TGTGCCAGCAGTGAAGCGTGGGCTAGCGGTGGCACAGATACGCAGTATTTT. It specifies CASSEAWASGGTDTQYF.

This clonotype has a count of ten or more. The chain joins TRBV6-1 to TRBJ2-1; 11 positions match TRBD2. Trimming took 6 bases from V and 2 from J; bases not matched to a gene: 3. Germline lookup yields CDR1 MNHNS and CDR2 SASEGT. This CDR3 has 15 amino acids. The CDR3 here is CASRLTSGAYNEQFF. The DNA of the CDR3 is TGTGCCAGCAGACTGACTAGCGGGGCCTACAATGAGCAGTTCTTC.

This clonotype has a count of ten or more. The rearrangement joins TRBV27 to TRBJ1-1, with TRBD1 matching over 10 bases. J gave up 0 bases and V 4 bases, and 8 bases lay outside the gene matches. The CDR3 has 17 amino acids. Germline values: CDR1 MNHEY, CDR2 SMNVEV (reference sequence). CDR3 coding DNA: TGTGCCAGCAGTTCTTGGACAGGGGGTCGCTTGAACACTGAAGCTTTCTTT. It specifies CASSSWTGGRLNTEAFF.

The chain is built from TRBV7-9 and TRBJ2-3; the D is unclear. V was trimmed by 4 bases and J by 1 base, leaving 21 bases between them. The CDR3 sequence is 18 residues long. Germline CDR1 SEHNR, CDR2 FQNEAQ (reference sequence). CDR3 nucleotide sequence: TGTGCCAGCAGCTATCGAGCTGGAGTGCGCGCCGGCACAGATACGCAGTATTTT. Protein product: CASSYRAGVRAGTDTQYF. The variable domain in full, with the rest retrieved from reference TRBV7-9 and TRBJ2-3, is DTGVSQNPRHKITKRGQNVTFRCDPISEHNRLYWYRQTLGQGPEFLTYFQNEAQLEKSRLLSDRFSAERPKGSFSTLEIQRTEQGDSAMYLCASSYRAGVRAGTDTQYFGPGTRLTVL.

This clonotype was found a few times. The chain is built from TRBV9 and TRBJ2-7; no clear D gene. The CDR3 length is 14 residues. Trimming stripped 0 bases from V and 3 bases from J, with 10 bases between. Germline loops: CDR1 SGDLS, CDR2 YYNGEE. CDR3 coding DNA: TGTGCCAGCAGCGTAGGGGGAAGTGACTACGAGCAGTACTTC. Translating it yields CASSVGGSDYEQYF.

Remarks on this clonotype: This probably arose from a read error, given a far larger clone one base away. The chain has TRBV5-5 and TRBJ2-1; TRBD2 matches 11 bases. Per germline, CDR1 SGHKS and CDR2 YYEKEE (reference sequence). The CDR3 sequence is 17 residues long. V lost 5 bases, J lost 11 bases, and 18 bases stayed unmatched. The CDR3 sequence: CASSSARVAGGPSQQFF. As DNA, the CDR3 is TGTGCCAGCAGTTCGGCTCGGGTAGCGGGAGGGCCTAGTCAGCAGTTCTTC.

This clonotype was observed a few times. This chain joins TRBV11-3 and TRBJ2-2; TRBD2 might be the D (5 bases). Trimming stripped 0 bases from V and 4 bases from J, with 9 bases between. This CDR3 comprises 15 residues. Germline lookup yields CDR1 SGHNT and CDR2 YENEEA. CDR3 in DNA: TGTGCCAGCAGCTTAGACGGGGTGGCCACCGGGGAGCTGTTTTTT. Encoded protein: CASSLDGVATGELFF.

This clonotype has a count of ten or more. The chain employs TRBV5-5 and TRBJ2-1; D possibly matches TRBD1 or TRBD2 (5 bases each). The CDR3 is made up of 15 amino acids. CDR1 SGHKS and CDR2 YYEKEE come from the germline V gene (reference sequence). Trimming pared 1 base from V and 0 bases from J, leaving 8 bases between. The CDR3 coding sequence is TGTGCCAGCAGCTTGTGGGACCTCTCCTACAATGAGCAGTTCTTC. Translated: CASSLWDLSYNEQFF.

The genes are TRBV11-2 and TRBJ2-3, with D hard to call. V gave up 5 bases and J gave up 2 bases, with 14 bases separating them. The CDR3 has 15 residues. Per the germline V gene, CDR1 is SGHAT and CDR2 is FQNNGV. CDR3 sequence reads: CASSIQTGFTDTQYF. The CDR3 DNA sequence: TGTGCCAGCAGCATCCAGACTGGTTTCACAGATACGCAGTATTTT.

This clonotype was seen many times. The genes are TRBV27 and TRBJ1-4; a weak D match, TRBD1 (5 bases). Germline loops: CDR1 MNHEY, CDR2 SMNVEV (reference sequence). The germline V and J ends were trimmed by 2 bases and 3 bases, with 10 bases remaining between them. There are 15 residues in the CDR3. The CDR3 DNA reads TGTGCCAGCAGTTTAACGAGGGGAGCTAATGAAAAACTGTTTTTT. Its protein is CASSLTRGANEKLFF.

Points on this clonotype: A far larger clone is only one base removed, so a read error is likely. This chain connects TRBV5-6 to TRBJ2-1; TRBD1 is a possible D gene (5 bases). Germline CDR1 is SGHDT and CDR2 is YYEEEE. V lost 1 base, J lost 10 bases, and 15 bases lay in between. There are 14 residues in the CDR3. The CDR3 coding sequence is TGTGCCAGCAGCTTGTTGCAGGGCACCTACGAGCAGTTCTTC. Protein: CASSLLQGTYEQFF. Full variable domain (missing parts from reference TRBV5-6 and TRBJ2-1): DAGVTQSPTHLIKTRGQQVTLRCSPKSGHDTVSWYQQALGQGPQFIFQYYEEEERQRGNFPDRFSGHQFPNYSSELNVNALLLGDSALYLCASSLLQGTYEQFFGPGTRLTVL.

This clonotype was seen ten or more times. The chain employs TRBV6-5 and TRBJ1-1, with TRBD1 as a possible D gene (6 bases). CDR3 length equals 15 residues. The V gene lost 5 bases and the J gene lost 3 bases, with 16 bases spanning the gap. The germline V gene has CDR1 MNHEY and CDR2 SVGAGI. CDR3 sequence reads: CASSSYRVVDTEAFF. The CDR3 DNA is TGTGCCAGCAGTAGCTACAGGGTGGTGGACACTGAAGCTTTCTTT.

Regarding this clonotype: Germline is not matched at one junction end, which may reflect a read error. The chain combines TRBV6-1 with TRBJ1-1; D possibly corresponds to TRBD1 (5 bases). Germline V lookup: CDR1 MNHNS, CDR2 SASEGT. The CDR3 length is 13 residues. The CDR3 here is CASSRQSNSEAFF. DNA of the CDR3: TGTGCCAGCAGTCGACAGTCGAACTCTGAAGCTTTCTTT.